Presented here are 18 T cell receptor beta chains from one specimen sequenced in a study of blood T cell repertoires in COVID-19. Assay: immunoSEQ multiplex PCR; the TCRdb copy retains only in-frame clones and omits some. This table has roughly 60,000 clones, roughly 85% appearing once. The sample comprised peripheral blood. The source is a man in his forties with acute or convalescent COVID-19.

This chain uses TRBV2 with TRBJ1-2, with 8 bases matching TRBD1. CDR1 is SNHLY, CDR2 FYNNEI, per germline. The trim removed 5 bases at V and 7 bases at J, leaving 3 bases unmatched. The CDR3 covers 12 residues. CDR3 sequence (DNA): TGTGCCAGCAGTCGACAGGGGAGTGGCTACACCTTC. Translated: CASSRQGSGYTF.

The chain combines TRBV2 with TRBJ1-1; the match to TRBD1 covers 12 bases. This CDR3 is built from 16 residues. V shed 8 bases, J shed 2 bases, and the junction held 9 bases outside the gene matches. CDR1 is SNHLY, CDR2 FYNNEI, per germline. CDR3 amino acids: CASGRDRGHINTEAFF. The DNA for the CDR3 is TGTGCCAGCGGTCGGGACAGGGGGCACATTAACACTGAAGCTTTCTTT. The variable domain in full, with the rest retrieved from reference TRBV2 and TRBJ1-1, is EPEVTQTPSHQVTQMGQEVILRCVPISNHLYFYWYRQILGQKVEFLVSFYNNEISEKSEIFDDQFSVERPDGSNFTLKIRSTKLEDSAMYFCASGRDRGHINTEAFFGQGTRLTVV.

This clone appeared once. This sequence joins TRBV20-1 and TRBJ1-1; a weak D match, TRBD1 (5 bases). Germline-derived CDR1 and CDR2 are DFQATT and SNEGSKA (reference sequence). This CDR3 has 11 amino acids. V shed 6 bases and J shed 8 bases, with 13 bases lying between them. CDR3 nucleotide sequence: TGCAGTGCCCTCAGGGTTGTAGAAGCTTTCTTT. Its protein is CSALRVVEAFF.

This clone was picked up one time. The chain joins TRBV11-2 to TRBJ2-2; D unresolved. CDR1 SGHAT and CDR2 FQNNGV come from the germline V gene. The CDR3 has 15 amino acids. Trimming left V 1 base short and J 3 bases short, with 9 bases between. CDR3 sequence (DNA): TGTGCCAGCAGCTTAGGGCGGCAAGACACCGGGGAGCTGTTTTTT. Residues: CASSLGRQDTGELFF.

This clone was seen a few times. The chain couples TRBV29-1 to TRBJ1-1, with D possibly matching TRBD1 (5 bases). CDR1 is SQVTM, CDR2 ANQGSEA, per germline. CDR3 length: 13 residues. The V gene lost 4 bases and the J gene lost 10 bases, with 19 bases spanning the gap. In nucleotides, the CDR3 is TGCAGCGTTGCTTTGAGGCAGGGTGAGGTAGCTTTCTTT. It codes for CSVALRQGEVAFF. The whole variable domain, filled in from reference TRBV29-1 and TRBJ1-1, reads SAVISQKPSRDICQRGTSLTIQCQVDSQVTMMFWYRQQPGQSLTLIATANQGSEATYESGFVIDKFPISRPNLTFSTLTVSNMSPEDSSIYLCSVALRQGEVAFFGQGTRLTVV.

The chain combines TRBV10-3 with TRBJ1-1; 11 positions match TRBD1. Germline CDR1 is ENHRY and CDR2 is SYGVKD. V gave up 0 bases and J gave up 6 bases; unmatched junction bases: 3. The CDR3 runs to 15 residues. The CDR3 region is CAISESDRGPAEAFF. CDR3 bases: TGTGCCATCAGTGAGTCGGACAGGGGGCCCGCTGAAGCTTTCTTT.

The chain joins TRBV6-5 to TRBJ1-5; D gene uncertain. This CDR3 contains 14 residues. Deletions cut 6 bases from V and 0 bases from J, with 9 bases between. In germline, CDR1 is MNHEY, CDR2 SVGAGI. The CDR3 region has the DNA TGTGCCAGCAGCGGCGGCGATAGCAATCAGCCCCAGCATTTT. Its translation: CASSGGDSNQPQHF.

J is TRBJ1-2 and V is TRBV19, with D hard to call. V was pared by 4 bases and J by 0 bases, with 12 bases between. The CDR3 runs 15 residues. Germline V gene sequence: CDR1 LNHDA, CDR2 SQIVND (reference sequence). The CDR3 DNA sequence: TGTGCCAGTAGTAAGATTAGTCCACCTAACTATGGCTACACCTTC. It codes for CASSKISPPNYGYTF.

This chain uses TRBV7-3 with TRBJ2-2; D is possibly TRBD1 (7 bases). The length of the CDR3 is 15 residues. V shed 4 bases and J shed 5 bases, with 14 bases lying between them. Germline CDR1 reads SGHTA; CDR2 reads FQGTGA. The chain's CDR3 is CASSSEGARTGELFF. As DNA, the CDR3 is TGTGCCAGCAGCTCGGAGGGGGCTAGGACCGGGGAGCTGTTTTTT.

The chain joins TRBV18 to TRBJ2-2; no clear D. Germline V gene data show CDR1 as KGHSH and CDR2 as LQKENI. V was clipped by 2 bases and J by 5 bases, with 6 bases between them. CDR3 length: 13 amino acids. The CDR3 sequence: CASSPKRTGELFF. DNA of the CDR3: TGTGCCAGCTCACCAAAACGGACCGGGGAGCTGTTTTTT.

The chain uses TRBV2 and TRBJ2-1; D remains ambiguous. The CDR3 contains 17 residues. With 5 bases removed from V and 11 bases from J, the gap between germline ends came to 28 bases. CDR1 is SNHLY and CDR2 is FYNNEI in the germline V gene. The chain's CDR3 is CASSHREPMSSFSKQFF. DNA of the CDR3: TGTGCCAGCAGTCACAGAGAACCAATGAGCAGTTTTAGTAAGCAGTTCTTC.

The chain joins TRBV6-5 to TRBJ1-2; weak D call: TRBD1 (6 bases). The V gene lost 6 bases and the J gene lost 4 bases, with 15 bases spanning the gap. Germline CDR1 and CDR2: MNHEY and SVGAGI. The CDR3 is 14 residues long. DNA for the CDR3: TGTGCCAGCAGGAGGGGGGGCGACGGCTATGGCTACACCTTC. Its translation: CASRRGGDGYGYTF.

This sequence joins TRBV5-1 and TRBJ2-6; D is undetermined. Germline CDR1 reads SGHRS; CDR2 reads YFSETQ. Trimming shortened V by 4 bases and J by 0 bases, and 5 bases separated the two germline ends. CDR3 length: 14 amino acids. The CDR3 protein is CASSENSGANVLTF. The CDR3 DNA follows: TGCGCCAGCAGCGAGAACTCTGGGGCCAACGTCCTGACTTTC.

The V call is TRBV11-3, the J call TRBJ2-5, with D possibly matching TRBD1 (6 bases). The CDR3 is 12 residues long. CDR1 and CDR2 from the germline V gene are SGHNT and YENEEA. The V end lost 7 bases, the J end lost 2 bases, and 8 bases lay between the germline ends. The CDR3 sequence: CASNRAQETQYF. The CDR3 nucleotides are TGTGCCAGCAACAGGGCTCAAGAGACCCAGTACTTC. The variable domain in full, completed from reference TRBV11-3 and TRBJ2-5, reads EAGVVQSPRYKIIEKKQPVAFWCNPISGHNTLYWYLQNLGQGPELLIRYENEEAVDDSQLPKDRFSAERLKGVDSTLKIQPAELGDSAVYLCASNRAQETQYFGPGTRLLVL.

This clone was seen just once. The chain is built from TRBV5-5 and TRBJ1-2; D perhaps matches TRBD1 (5 bases). Trimming cost V 5 bases and J 4 bases, with 24 bases left between them. The CDR3 is 17 amino acids. Germline CDR1 SGHKS, CDR2 YYEKEE (reference sequence). The CDR3 DNA reads TGTGCCAGCAGTCTTCGTCCCGACAGCCCTTTCGCCTATGGCTACACCTTC. This codes for CASSLRPDSPFAYGYTF.

The chain recombines TRBV5-1 with TRBJ1-2; D is possibly TRBD1 (6 bases). CDR3 size: 14 residues. V was pared by 4 bases and J by 7 bases, with 17 bases between. Per germline, CDR1 SGHRS and CDR2 YFSETQ. The CDR3 sequence: CASSTNTGYGGYTF. The CDR3 coding sequence is TGCGCCAGCAGCACTAACACAGGGTATGGTGGCTACACCTTC.

The rearrangement uses TRBV20-1 and TRBJ2-7, with 10 bases matching TRBD1. CDR1 and CDR2 from the germline V gene are DFQATT and SNEGSKA (reference sequence). The junction had 8 bases not matched to a gene; V was cut back by 3 bases and J by 3 bases. The CDR3 runs to 15 residues. This CDR3 is CSASRAGTGDYEQYF. The CDR3 DNA is TGCAGTGCTAGTAGAGCCGGGACAGGGGACTACGAGCAGTACTTC.

The chain links TRBV19 to TRBJ1-2; tentatively, D is TRBD1 (5 bases). Per the germline V gene, CDR1 is LNHDA and CDR2 is SQIVND (reference sequence). Trimming left V 1 base short and J 0 bases short, with 24 bases between. This CDR3 spans 20 amino acids. The CDR3 coding sequence is TGTGCCAGTAGTATAGGCCCCGTCAGCCGTGCGGGGCTCTCTAACTATGGCTACACCTTC. Its protein product is CASSIGPVSRAGLSNYGYTF.